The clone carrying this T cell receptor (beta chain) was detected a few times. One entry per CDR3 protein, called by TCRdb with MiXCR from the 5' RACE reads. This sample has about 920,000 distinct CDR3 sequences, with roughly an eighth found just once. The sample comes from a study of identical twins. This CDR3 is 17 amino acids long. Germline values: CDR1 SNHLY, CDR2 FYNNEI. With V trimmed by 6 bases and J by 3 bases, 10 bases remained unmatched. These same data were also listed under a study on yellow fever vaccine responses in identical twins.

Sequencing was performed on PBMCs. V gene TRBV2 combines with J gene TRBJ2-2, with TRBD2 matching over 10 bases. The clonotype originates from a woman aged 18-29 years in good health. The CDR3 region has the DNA TGTGCCAGCAGCTACAGCGGGGGGGTGAAGTACACCGGGGAGCTGTTTTTT. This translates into CASSYSGGVKYTGELFF. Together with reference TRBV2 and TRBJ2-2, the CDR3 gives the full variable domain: EPEVTQTPSHQVTQMGQEVILRCVPISNHLYFYWYRQILGQKVEFLVSFYNNEISEKSEIFDDQFSVERPDGSNFTLKIRSTKLEDSAMYFCASSYSGGVKYTGELFFGEGSRLTVL.